The next 11 T cell receptor beta chains were all read from a single sample in a study of cytomegalovirus exposure and HLA in healthy donors. This PCR relied on a set of 60 Vbeta primers and 13 Jbeta primers. The repertoire was sequenced with immunoSEQ multiplex PCR; TCRdb's copy has only in-frame clones and lacks some. In the table there are about 190,000 clones, 81% of which are singletons. The specimen sequenced was PBMCs. The origin of the receptors is a man aged 50 or older in good health and CMV-seronegative.

The V gene is TRBV5-6, the J gene TRBJ2-7; 10 bases are a match to TRBD1. Looked up from germline, CDR1 is SGHDT and CDR2 is YYEEEE. The CDR3 length is 14 residues. V lost 4 bases, J lost 5 bases, and 6 bases stayed unmatched. The CDR3 sequence is CASSTGGTGDEQYF. The CDR3 DNA reads as TGTGCCAGCAGCACAGGAGGGACAGGGGACGAGCAGTACTTC.

The V gene is TRBV5-1, the J gene TRBJ1-5; D might be TRBD1 (6 bases). The CDR3 sequence is 13 residues long. Germline values: CDR1 SGHRS, CDR2 YFSETQ. V lost 2 bases and J 4 bases, leaving 7 bases between the germline ends. Here the CDR3 reads CASSLTGNQPQHF. In nucleotides, the CDR3 is TGCGCCAGCAGCTTAACAGGGAATCAGCCCCAGCATTTT.

To note about this clone: The junction departs from germline at one end; a sequencing error may be responsible. The V call is TRBV7-9, the J call TRBJ1-3; TRBD1 is a possible D gene (6 bases). This CDR3 is built from 17 residues. From germline, CDR1 is SEHNR and CDR2 FQNEAQ (reference sequence). The CDR3 DNA sequence: TGTTCCAGCAGCTTGGGCCAACAGGGCTTATCTGGAAACACCATATATTTT. Its translation is CSSSLGQQGLSGNTIYF.

This chain uses TRBV4-3 with TRBJ1-3; maybe TRBD1 (6 bases). There are 17 residues in the CDR3. The ends were cut back, 1 base at V and 0 bases at J, with 13 bases in the middle. CDR1 is LGHNA and CDR2 is YSLEER in the germline V gene. The CDR3 DNA reads as TGCGCCAGCAGCCAAGTGGTCACGGACAGCTCTGGAAACACCATATATTTT. Protein product: CASSQVVTDSSGNTIYF.

The chain joins TRBV29-1 to TRBJ1-1; 7 bases are shared with TRBD1. Trimming removed 8 bases from V and 1 base from J; junction bases left unmatched: 7. In germline, CDR1 is SQVTM, CDR2 ANQGSEA. The CDR3 loop spans 13 amino acids. CDR3 coding DNA: TGCAGCTTTACAGGGGTCTCGAACACTGAAGCTTTCTTT. Translating it yields CSFTGVSNTEAFF.

In its sample, this clone was seen a few times. The V gene is TRBV19, the J gene TRBJ1-2; 7 bases agree with TRBD1. V was clipped by 7 bases and J by 9 bases; unmatched bases: 5. The CDR3 has 11 residues. Germline V CDR1 and CDR2: LNHDA, SQIVND (reference sequence). The CDR3 sequence: CASTEGASYTF. In DNA, the CDR3 is TGTGCCAGTACTGAGGGGGCAAGCTACACCTTC.

The rearrangement uses TRBV10-3 and TRBJ1-2, with D uncertain. This CDR3 has 15 residues. Germline CDR1 ENHRY, CDR2 SYGVKD. V gave up 10 bases and J gave up 0 bases, with 18 bases separating them. The CDR3 bases are TGTGCCACCAGGAGAGGGCCCAACCCTAACTATGGCTACACCTTC. Protein: CATRRGPNPNYGYTF.

The rearrangement uses TRBV5-6 and TRBJ1-6; no definite D call. V shed 4 bases and J shed 4 bases, with 12 bases lying between them. The CDR3 sequence is 15 residues long. Germline V lookup: CDR1 SGHDT, CDR2 YYEEEE. CDR3 region: CASSPSRLYNSPLHF. CDR3 DNA sequence: TGTGCCAGCAGCCCCTCGCGCCTGTATAATTCACCCCTCCACTTT. Combining the CDR3 with reference TRBV5-6 and TRBJ1-6 gives the whole variable domain DAGVTQSPTHLIKTRGQQVTLRCSPKSGHDTVSWYQQALGQGPQFIFQYYEEEERQRGNFPDRFSGHQFPNYSSELNVNALLLGDSALYLCASSPSRLYNSPLHFGNGTRLTVT.

A few counts support this clone. The V and J genes are TRBV7-6 and TRBJ1-2; 8 bases align to TRBD1. Germline CDR1 and CDR2: SGHVS and FNYEAQ. The CDR3 covers 15 residues. The ends lost 4 bases at V and 4 bases at J; junction bases unmatched: 8. The CDR3 loop reads CASSSRTGPPYGYTF. DNA for the CDR3: TGTGCCAGCAGCTCCCGGACAGGGCCCCCCTATGGCTACACCTTC. The full variable domain, rest sourced from reference TRBV7-6 and TRBJ1-2, is GAGVSQSPRYKVTKRGQDVALRCDPISGHVSLYWYRQALGQGPEFLTYFNYEAQQDKSGLPNDRFSAERPEGSISTLTIQRTEQRDSAMYRCASSSRTGPPYGYTFGSGTRLTVV.

The chain combines TRBV10-3 with TRBJ1-1; 12 bases are shared with TRBD1. This CDR3 has 15 amino acids. V shed 6 bases and J 1 base; nucleotides not matched to a gene: 3. Germline values: CDR1 ENHRY, CDR2 SYGVKD. The CDR3 here is CAIRGQGASNTEAFF. The CDR3 DNA reads TGTGCCATCAGGGGACAGGGGGCGTCGAACACTGAAGCTTTCTTT.

V gene TRBV5-1 combines with J gene TRBJ2-2; D ambiguous. This CDR3 comprises 15 residues. Germline V gene data show CDR1 as SGHRS and CDR2 as YFSETQ. V lost 1 base and J lost 0, with 7 bases in between. The CDR3 DNA reads TGCGCCAGCAGCTTGCGAGGTCCGAACACCGGGGAGCTGTTTTTT. Amino acid sequence: CASSLRGPNTGELFF.